A single sample is the source of the 19 T cell receptor beta chains below, sequenced in a study of TIL therapy for anti-PD-1-resistant metastatic lung cancer. The libraries were made with immunoSEQ v3. Clones were sequenced by immunoSEQ multiplex PCR, and TCRdb holds only the in-frame ones, with some missing. Of roughly 16,000 clones detected, around 70% appear once; the ten largest clones hold approximately 40%. Time point described: pre-treatment sample, taken before nivolumab and TIL therapy. The sequencing used blood, collected at baseline. All receptors come from a person between 30 and 80 years old with non-small cell lung cancer.

By share, this clone ranks as medium-sized. The chain employs TRBV4-2 and TRBJ2-1; possible D gene TRBD2, 5 bases. Trimming removed 5 bases at V and 7 bases at J, with 15 bases between. The CDR3 sequence is 14 residues long. Per the germline V gene, CDR1 is LGHNA and CDR2 is YNFKEQ. The CDR3 protein is CASSLHGKQNEQFF. CDR3 nucleotides: TGTGCCAGCAGCTTACACGGGAAACAGAATGAGCAGTTCTTC.

CDR3 sequence (DNA): TGTGCCAGCAGCTTAGATCCTAGCGGGGACCAAGAGACCCAGTACTTC. Amino acids: CASSLDPSGDQETQYF. The chain couples TRBV7-9 to TRBJ2-5, with 9 bases matching TRBD2. CDR3 length equals 16 residues. Germline V gives CDR1 SEHNR, CDR2 FQNEAQ (reference sequence). V lost 1 base and J lost 0; bases outside the gene matches: 3.

In its sample, this clone was seen once. The rearrangement links TRBV11-2 to TRBJ2-5; 9 bases align to TRBD1. The junction had 9 bases not matched to a gene; V was cut back by 5 bases and J by 2 bases. The germline gives CDR1 SGHAT, CDR2 FQNNGV. The length of the CDR3 is 16 residues. The CDR3 DNA reads TGTGCCAGCAGCCGTACAGGGGGCGGGAATCAAGAGACCCAGTACTTC. Its protein is CASSRTGGGNQETQYF.

This chain connects TRBV11-2 to TRBJ2-7; tentatively, D is TRBD1 (5 bases). The CDR3 is 14 amino acids. In germline, CDR1 is SGHAT, CDR2 FQNNGV. V shed 1 base and J shed 6 bases, with 13 bases lying between them. CDR3 sequence reads: CASSLGGFLGEQYF. The DNA of the CDR3 is TGTGCCAGCAGCTTAGGGGGCTTTTTAGGCGAGCAGTACTTC.

V is TRBV9 and J is TRBJ2-3; TRBD2 matches at 11 bases. With 0 bases clipped from V and 3 bases from J, the junction kept 3 bases outside the gene matches. CDR3 length equals 16 residues. CDR1 and CDR2 from the germline V gene are SGDLS and YYNGEE. The chain's CDR3 is CASSVGLAGLTDTQYF. DNA of the CDR3: TGTGCCAGCAGCGTAGGACTAGCGGGGCTTACAGATACGCAGTATTTT.

The chain recombines TRBV7-9 with TRBJ1-4; 7 positions agree with TRBD1. Germline V gene data show CDR1 as SEHNR and CDR2 as FQNEAQ (reference sequence). The length of the CDR3 is 15 residues. Unmatched junction bases numbered 8, after V lost 5 bases and J lost 5 bases. The CDR3 here is CASSPHRGGNEKLFF. As DNA, the CDR3 is TGTGCCAGCAGCCCGCACAGGGGAGGGAATGAAAAACTGTTTTTT.

This chain uses TRBV5-4 with TRBJ1-3; D remains unclear. CDR1 is SGHNT and CDR2 is YYREEE in the germline V gene (reference sequence). The CDR3 length is 13 residues. The ends were cut back, 2 bases at V and 3 bases at J, with 6 bases in the middle. DNA of the CDR3: TGTGCCAGCAGCTTCTTTGGTGGAAACACCATATATTTT. The encoded protein is CASSFFGGNTIYF.

Written as DNA, the CDR3 is TGTGCCAGCAGTCCGGACAGGGCCGGTGGGGGCTACACCTTC. Translated, it gives CASSPDRAGGGYTF. The V and J genes are TRBV2 and TRBJ1-2; 8 positions agree with TRBD1. The CDR3 loop spans 14 amino acids. The germline V gene encodes CDR1 SNHLY and CDR2 FYNNEI. Trimming took 5 bases from V and 8 from J; bases not matched to a gene: 10.

The CDR3 is CASSLGGSYGYTF. DNA for the CDR3: TGTGCCAGCAGCTTGGGGGGGTCCTATGGCTACACCTTC. The chain couples TRBV5-4 to TRBJ1-2, with D perhaps TRBD1 (5 bases). The CDR3 sequence is 13 residues long. CDR1 is SGHNT and CDR2 is YYREEE in the germline V gene (reference sequence). Deletions cut 0 bases from V and 4 bases from J, with 7 bases between.

The rearrangement uses TRBV19 and TRBJ2-1, with D possibly matching TRBD1 (6 bases). Germline CDR1 is LNHDA and CDR2 is SQIVND (reference sequence). The length of the CDR3 is 16 residues. V was pared by 0 bases and J by 6 bases, with 15 bases between. The CDR3 DNA follows: TGTGCCAGTAGTATAGACCAGGGGACCCCCCGCAATGAGCAGTTCTTC. Protein product: CASSIDQGTPRNEQFF.

CDR3 DNA sequence: TGTGCCAGCAGTTACTCGGAGGGGGGGGTGGAGACCCAGTACTTC. Protein sequence: CASSYSEGGVETQYF. V usage is TRBV6-5 and J usage is TRBJ2-5; possible D gene TRBD2, 7 bases. Germline CDR1 and CDR2: MNHEY and SVGAGI. The germline V and J ends were trimmed by 0 bases and 5 bases, with 13 bases remaining between them. The CDR3 totals 15 residues.

The chain couples TRBV7-2 to TRBJ1-1, with D tentatively TRBD1 (6 bases). The CDR3 is 16 amino acids. From germline, CDR1 is SGHTA and CDR2 FQGNSA. Trimming stripped 5 bases from V and 0 bases from J, with 16 bases between. The CDR3 loop reads CASSPGVGAMNTEAFF. CDR3 DNA: TGTGCCAGCAGCCCAGGGGTGGGGGCCATGAACACTGAAGCTTTCTTT.

J is TRBJ2-7 and V is TRBV18; 7 nucleotides match TRBD1. Germline V CDR1 and CDR2: KGHSH, LQKENI. The CDR3 extends over 13 amino acids. With 4 bases clipped from V and 4 bases from J, the junction kept 4 bases outside the gene matches. In DNA form, the CDR3 reads TGTGCCAGCTCACGACAGGGCAAATACGAGCAGTACTTC. Amino acids: CASSRQGKYEQYF.

V usage is TRBV28 and J usage is TRBJ1-6; 9 bases line up with TRBD1. With 6 bases clipped from V and 7 bases from J, the junction kept 7 bases outside the gene matches. Germline CDR1 and CDR2: MDHEN and SYDVKM. The CDR3 has 15 residues. In DNA form, the CDR3 reads TGTGCCAGCAGCCTAACCACAGGGGGCAATTCACCCCTCCACTTT. This sequence encodes CASSLTTGGNSPLHF.

This clone was detected a few times. The chain has TRBV6-5 and TRBJ2-7, with D perhaps matching TRBD1 (5 bases). CDR1 is MNHEY and CDR2 is SVGAGI in the germline V gene. V was trimmed by 2 bases and J by 5 bases, leaving 10 bases between them. The CDR3 totals 13 residues. CDR3 residues: CASSYQGYNEQYF. DNA for the CDR3: TGTGCCAGCAGTTACCAGGGTTACAACGAGCAGTACTTC.

The CDR3 here is CASSARTSGMGETQYF. CDR3 DNA sequence: TGTGCCAGCAGCGCCCGGACTAGCGGGATGGGAGAGACCCAGTACTTC. This chain links TRBV7-2 with TRBJ2-5; 12 positions match TRBD2. The CDR3 length is 16 residues. The V segment lost 5 bases and the J segment 4 bases; nucleotides outside the gene matches: 8. The germline V gene has CDR1 SGHTA and CDR2 FQGNSA.

The chain uses TRBV2 and TRBJ2-3; D is possibly TRBD1 or TRBD2 (5 bases each). V dropped 7 bases and J dropped 0 bases, with 11 bases sitting between them. The germline CDR1 and CDR2 sequences are SNHLY and FYNNEI. The CDR3 covers 14 residues. The CDR3 is CASTGATSTDTQYF. Here the CDR3 DNA reads TGTGCCAGCACCGGGGCTACTAGCACAGATACGCAGTATTTT.

The rearrangement uses TRBV11-3 and TRBJ2-3; no reliable D call. This CDR3 spans 17 amino acids. V lost 0 bases to trimming and J lost 0 bases, with 13 bases between them. The germline CDR1 and CDR2 sequences are SGHNT and YENEEA. The CDR3 here is CASSLDRLELSTDTQYF. DNA of the CDR3: TGTGCCAGCAGCTTAGATCGTCTAGAACTTAGCACAGATACGCAGTATTTT.

This clone was counted a single time. The chain recombines TRBV9 with TRBJ2-2; D might be TRBD2 (6 bases). Germline CDR1 and CDR2: SGDLS and YYNGEE. Trimming took off 1 base at V and 0 bases at J, with 19 bases between the two ends. The CDR3 extends over 19 amino acids. CDR3 DNA sequence: TGTGCCAGCAGCGTAACCTCCACTAGCCCAACACCGAACACCGGGGAGCTGTTTTTT. Protein sequence: CASSVTSTSPTPNTGELFF.